The 17 T cell receptor beta chains below were found in one sample sequenced in a study of T cell clonality in common variable immunodeficiency. Sequencing used immunoSEQ multiplex PCR; TCRdb keeps in-frame clones, though not all of them. Observed in the sample are about 81,000 clones, none of them singletons. Sequencing input: peripheral blood mononuclear cells. All receptors come from a person aged 18-70 years in good health.

This clone has at least ten counts. Read sequence stops 3 residues before the CDR3 end, and the germline J gene provides the missing end. This chain uses TRBV5-1 with TRBJ2-5; maybe TRBD1 (8 bases). The CDR3 is 19 amino acids. Germline CDR1 reads SGHRS; CDR2 reads YFSETQ. Trimming left V 4 bases short and J 5 bases short, with 30 bases between. The covered CDR3 bases are TGCGCCAGCAGCACTAGGGGACAGGTCAGAGCGGGACTGGTCGAGACC. This translates into CASSTRGQVRAGLVET. From start to end, the CDR3 is CASSTRGQVRAGLVETQYF.

This clone has ten or more counts. The CDR3 is cut off 3 residues early in the read; its end comes from the germline J gene. J is TRBJ2-7 and V is TRBV6-2 or TRBV6-3; the match to TRBD2 covers 11 bases. V was clipped by 5 bases and J by 3 bases; unmatched bases: 9. Germline V gene sequence: CDR1 MNHEY, CDR2 SVGEGT. The CDR3 has 16 residues. The CDR3 loop reads CASSNLGLADHYEQYF. Incomplete CDR3 DNA: TGTGCCAGCAGTAACCTGGGACTAGCGGATCACTACGAG.

Many counts were recorded for this clone. Coverage ceases 3 residues before the CDR3 finishes, and the germline J gene fills in the end. V is TRBV7-3 and J is TRBJ2-2; the match to TRBD1 covers 8 bases. Germline V gene data show CDR1 as SGHTA and CDR2 as FQGTGA. The junction had 5 bases not matched to a gene; V was cut back by 5 bases and J by 3 bases. The CDR3 runs to 15 residues. The part of the CDR3 DNA that was read is TGTGCCAGCAGCCGCACAGGGGGTGACACCGGGGAG. Translation: CASSRTGGDTGE. From start to end, the CDR3 is CASSRTGGDTGELFF.

The table lists this clone with many counts. The CDR3 end falls 3 residues outside the read, so it is completed with the germline J gene. This chain uses TRBV20-1 with TRBJ2-2, with 11 nucleotides matching TRBD2. The CDR3 is 14 residues long. V lost 5 bases and J lost 6; bases outside the gene matches: 5. Germline values: CDR1 DFQATT, CDR2 SNEGSKA (reference sequence). Incomplete CDR3 DNA: TGCAGTGCTCTAGCGGGAGGAAGCGCCGGGGAG. As protein: CSALAGGSAGE. The whole CDR3 sequence is CSALAGGSAGELFF.

This clone was seen repeatedly, ten times or more. The CDR3 extends 3 residues past the end of the read, so its final part is completed from the germline J gene. This rearrangement joins TRBV3-1 (or the pseudogene TRBV3-2) to TRBJ2-3, with a possible D match to TRBD2 (6 bases). The CDR3 is 13 residues long. The V gene's germline CDR1 is LGHDT and CDR2 YNNKEL (reference sequence). Deletions cut 4 bases from V and 6 bases from J, with 11 bases between. The CDR3 loop is CASSLLTRDTQYF. The sequenced part of the CDR3 DNA is TGTGCCAGCAGCCTTCTGACTAGGGATACG.

This clone was recorded many times. The CDR3 end falls 3 residues outside the read, so it is completed with the germline J gene. The rearrangement links TRBV7-3 to TRBJ2-3, with TRBD2 matching over 10 bases. The V segment lost 6 bases and the J segment 4 bases; nucleotides outside the gene matches: 7. The CDR3 loop spans 15 amino acids. Per the germline V gene, CDR1 is SGHTA and CDR2 is FQGTGA. CDR3 sequence: CASREAGGAADTQYF. The part of the CDR3 DNA that was read is TGTGCCAGCAGAGAAGCGGGAGGGGCTGCAGATACG.

This clone appeared many times. The read is 3 residues too short to cover the CDR3 end, so that end is filled in from the germline J gene. The chain uses TRBV7-9 and TRBJ2-7, with 7 bases fitting TRBD1. Germline assignment: CDR1 SEHNR and CDR2 FQNEAQ (reference sequence). The V gene end was trimmed by 7 bases and the J gene end by 2 bases; junction bases not matched to a gene: 8. The CDR3 contains 14 residues. CDR3 DNA, as far as it was read: TGTGCCAGCACCTCGACAGGGAACCCCTACGAG. It specifies CASTSTGNPYE. The whole CDR3 sequence is CASTSTGNPYEQYF. Variable domain in full (rest from reference TRBV7-9 and TRBJ2-7): DTGVSQNPRHKITKRGQNVTFRCDPISEHNRLYWYRQTLGQGPEFLTYFQNEAQLEKSRLLSDRFSAERPKGSFSTLEIQRTEQGDSAMYLCASTSTGNPYEQYFGPGTRLTVT.

This clone showed up many times. Coverage ceases 3 residues before the CDR3 finishes, and the germline J gene fills in the end. The J gene is TRBJ2-7, the V gene TRBV5-1; D perhaps matches TRBD2 (5 bases). Trimming shortened V by 5 bases and J by 2 bases, and 14 bases separated the two germline ends. Germline CDR1 and CDR2: SGHRS and YFSETQ. This CDR3 spans 14 amino acids. The CDR3 spells CASSPEGYTYEQYF. CDR3 DNA, as far as it was read: TGCGCCAGCAGTCCCGAGGGTTATACCTACGAG.

This clone was recorded at least ten times. Read sequence stops 3 residues before the CDR3 end, and the germline J gene provides the missing end. J is TRBJ2-2 and V is TRBV28; 13 bases fit TRBD2. The J segment lost 3 bases and the V segment lost 3 bases, leaving 7 bases of the junction unmatched. There are 18 residues in the CDR3. Per germline, CDR1 MDHEN and CDR2 SYDVKM. The covered CDR3 bases are TGTGCCAGCAGTTTTGGACTAGCGGGAGATAAGTACACCGGGGAG. This encodes CASSFGLAGDKYTGE. The whole CDR3 protein is CASSFGLAGDKYTGELFF. The variable domain in full, completed from reference TRBV28 and TRBJ2-2, reads DVKVTQSSRYLVKRTGEKVFLECVQDMDHENMFWYRQDPGLGLRLIYFSYDVKMKEKGDIPEGYSVSREKKERFSLILESASTNQTSMYLCASSFGLAGDKYTGELFFGEGSRLTVL.

This clone was seen at least ten times. The observed sequence ends 3 residues before the CDR3 terminus, with the missing tail filled in from the germline J gene. This chain connects TRBV20-1 to TRBJ2-7; 8 bases match TRBD2. V shed 6 bases and J 5 bases; nucleotides not matched to a gene: 6. Germline loops: CDR1 DFQATT, CDR2 SNEGSKA (reference sequence). The CDR3 loop spans 12 amino acids. Here the CDR3 reads CSADRGGDEQYF. The sequenced part of the CDR3 DNA is TGCAGTGCCGATCGGGGGGGCGACGAG.

This clone was recorded at least ten times. The read terminates 3 residues ahead of where the CDR3 ends, so the germline J gene completes it. The chain is built from TRBV5-4 and TRBJ1-6, with D tentatively TRBD1 (6 bases). Germline CDR1 reads SGHNT; CDR2 reads YYREEE (reference sequence). This CDR3 is built from 16 residues. V dropped 2 bases and J dropped 7 bases, with 16 bases sitting between them. The sequenced CDR3 bases are TGTGCCAGCAGCTTTTACCGGGGGGCGGAAAATTCACCC. It translates to CASSFYRGAENSP. In full, the CDR3 reads CASSFYRGAENSPLHF.

This clone was recorded at least ten times. CDR3: CSADYPRQGAREQYF. Partial CDR3 DNA: TGCAGTGCCGACTACCCCAGACAGGGGGCTCGCGAG. This rearrangement joins TRBV20-1 to TRBJ2-7, with 10 nucleotides matching TRBD1. Coverage ceases 3 residues before the CDR3 finishes, and the germline J gene fills in the end. Germline V CDR1 and CDR2: DFQATT, SNEGSKA (reference sequence). There are 15 residues in the CDR3. J lost 6 bases, V lost 6 bases, and 14 bases had no gene match.

This clone was counted at least ten times. This CDR3 is CASSNGYNTGELFF. The part of the CDR3 DNA that was read is TGTGCCAGCAGTAACGGGTACAACACCGGGGAG. This chain links TRBV5-8 with TRBJ2-2; the D is unclear. The read is 3 residues too short to cover the CDR3 end, so that end is filled in from the germline J gene. The V and J ends lost 5 bases and 2 bases respectively, with 10 bases between them. The CDR3 loop spans 14 amino acids. In germline, CDR1 is SGHTS, CDR2 YDEGEE.

This clone was seen at least ten times. The read falls 3 residues short of the CDR3 end, and the missing part is taken from the germline J gene. The genes are TRBV5-1 and TRBJ2-7; 7 bases are a match to TRBD2. V trimming: 7 bases; J trimming: 2 bases; junction bases outside the gene matches: 12. Per the germline V gene, CDR1 is SGHRS and CDR2 is YFSETQ. CDR3 size: 15 residues. The DNA read from the CDR3 is TGCGCCAGCGGCACGCCGGAGCGGGAAACCTACGAG. Amino acid sequence: CASGTPERETYE. The complete CDR3 sequence is CASGTPERETYEQYF.

This clone was recorded at least ten times. The CDR3 is cut off 3 residues early in the read; its end comes from the germline J gene. The chain employs TRBV19 and TRBJ2-7, with TRBD1 as a possible D gene (5 bases). The CDR3 runs 14 residues. V lost 5 bases and J lost 4, with 15 bases in between. CDR1 is LNHDA and CDR2 is SQIVND in the germline V gene (reference sequence). This CDR3 is CASSSGASIYEQYF. The sequenced part of the CDR3 DNA is TGTGCCAGTAGTTCTGGGGCCTCGATTTACGAG.

This clone was observed at least ten times. The read ends 3 residues shy of where the CDR3 ends; the end is completed using the germline J gene. The genes are TRBV23-1 and TRBJ1-1; perhaps TRBD1 as D (5 bases). TRBV23-1 is filed as an ORF, its function uncertain. Trimming took off 2 bases at V and 1 base at J, with 14 bases between the two ends. The CDR3 is 16 amino acids. CDR3 amino acids: CASSQRRQIRNTEAFF. CDR3 bases read: TGCGCCAGCAGTCAACGAAGACAGATCCGGAACACTGAA.

This clone was counted ten times or more. The CDR3 goes on 3 residues after the read ends, and that part is filled in from the germline J gene. This chain connects TRBV5-1 to TRBJ2-3, with 10 positions matching TRBD2. The CDR3 has 18 amino acids. Germline CDR1 is SGHRS and CDR2 is YFSETQ. V dropped 0 bases and J dropped 3; count of bases not matched to a gene: 10. The CDR3 DNA, read in part, is TGCGCCAGCAGCTTGGGCCTTTTGAGGACTAGCGGAACAGATACG. It codes for CASSLGLLRTSGTDT. The complete CDR3 sequence is CASSLGLLRTSGTDTQYF.